This T cell receptor beta chain was captured by sequencing in a study of Graves' ophthalmopathy and Graves' hyperthyroidism. V was shortened by 8 bases and J by 7 bases, with 20 bases between the two germline ends. The CDR3 is 14 amino acids. CDR1 is SGHTA and CDR2 is FQGTGA in the germline V gene. From RNA, the CDR3 regions of TCR beta chains were amplified and sequenced. RT-PCR in the first round used HTBI primers; a second-round multiplex PCR followed. Each CDR3 protein is one row after TCRdb ran MiXCR on the multiplex PCR reads. The profile shows more than 1,000,000 distinct CDR3 sequences, 35% to 45% of them singletons. Orbital computed tomography, together with clinical symptoms, serum thyroxine, TRAb and thyroid ultrasound, was used for diagnosis.

The chain recombines TRBV7-3 with TRBJ1-1; D is undetermined. The sequencing input was peripheral blood or thyroid tissue (not recorded which). The clonotype originates from an adult man with Graves' hyperthyroidism. CDR3 sequence reads: CASSPPVAGIEAFF. CDR3 coding DNA: TGTGCCAGCTCACCACCGGTGGCCGGGATTGAAGCTTTCTTT.